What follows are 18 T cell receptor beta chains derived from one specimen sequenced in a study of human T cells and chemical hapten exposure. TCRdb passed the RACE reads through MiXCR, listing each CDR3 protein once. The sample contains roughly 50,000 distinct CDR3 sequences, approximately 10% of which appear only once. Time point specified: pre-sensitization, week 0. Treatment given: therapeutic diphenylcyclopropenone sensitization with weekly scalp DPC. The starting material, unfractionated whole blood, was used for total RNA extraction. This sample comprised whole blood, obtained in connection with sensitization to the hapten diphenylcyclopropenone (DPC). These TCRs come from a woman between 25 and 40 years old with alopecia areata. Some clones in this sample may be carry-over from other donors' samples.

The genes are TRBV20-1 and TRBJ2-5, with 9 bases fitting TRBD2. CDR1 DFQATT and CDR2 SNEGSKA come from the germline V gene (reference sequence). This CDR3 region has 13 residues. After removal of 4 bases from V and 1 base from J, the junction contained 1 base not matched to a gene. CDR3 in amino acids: CSAKRGAQETQYF. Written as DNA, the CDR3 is TGCAGTGCTAAGCGGGGGGCCCAAGAGACCCAGTACTTC.

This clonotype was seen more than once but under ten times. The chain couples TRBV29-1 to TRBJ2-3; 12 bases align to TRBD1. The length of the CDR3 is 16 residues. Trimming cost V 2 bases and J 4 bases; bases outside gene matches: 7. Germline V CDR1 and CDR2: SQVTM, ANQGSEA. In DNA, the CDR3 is TGCAGCGTTGAATTCCGGGACAGGGGGCGCCCAGATACGCAGTATTTT. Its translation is CSVEFRDRGRPDTQYF.

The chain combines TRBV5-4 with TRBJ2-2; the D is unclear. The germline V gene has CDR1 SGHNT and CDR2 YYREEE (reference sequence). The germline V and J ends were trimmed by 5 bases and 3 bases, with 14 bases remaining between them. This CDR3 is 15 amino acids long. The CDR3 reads CASRPGSTHTGELFF. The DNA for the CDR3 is TGTGCCAGCAGGCCCGGGTCGACGCACACCGGGGAGCTGTTTTTT.

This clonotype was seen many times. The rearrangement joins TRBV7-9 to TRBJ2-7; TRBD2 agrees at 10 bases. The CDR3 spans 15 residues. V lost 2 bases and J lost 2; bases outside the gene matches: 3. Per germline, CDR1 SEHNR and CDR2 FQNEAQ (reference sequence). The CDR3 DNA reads TGTGCCAGCAGCTTACGGACTAGCGGAACCTACGAGCAGTACTTC. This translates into CASSLRTSGTYEQYF.

The CDR3 DNA reads as TGCAGTGCTAGAGAGGCTTACACTGAAGCTTTCTTT. Its protein product is CSAREAYTEAFF. This rearrangement joins TRBV20-1 to TRBJ1-1; D gene uncertain. Trimming took 0 bases from V and 3 from J, leaving 5 bases between them. Germline V lookup: CDR1 DFQATT, CDR2 SNEGSKA (reference sequence). This CDR3 has 12 amino acids.

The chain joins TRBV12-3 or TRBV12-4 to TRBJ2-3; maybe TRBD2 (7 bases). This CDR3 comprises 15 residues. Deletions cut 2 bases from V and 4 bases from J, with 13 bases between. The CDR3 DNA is TGTGCCAGCAGTTTAAGGGGGGGCTTAGCAGATACGCAGTATTTT. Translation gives CASSLRGGLADTQYF.

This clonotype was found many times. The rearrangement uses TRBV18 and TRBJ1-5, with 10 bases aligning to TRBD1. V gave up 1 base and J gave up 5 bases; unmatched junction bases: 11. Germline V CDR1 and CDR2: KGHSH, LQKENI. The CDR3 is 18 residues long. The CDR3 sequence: CASSPLMVGTGVDQPQHF. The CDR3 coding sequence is TGTGCCAGCTCACCACTGATGGTGGGGACAGGGGTGGATCAGCCCCAGCATTTT.

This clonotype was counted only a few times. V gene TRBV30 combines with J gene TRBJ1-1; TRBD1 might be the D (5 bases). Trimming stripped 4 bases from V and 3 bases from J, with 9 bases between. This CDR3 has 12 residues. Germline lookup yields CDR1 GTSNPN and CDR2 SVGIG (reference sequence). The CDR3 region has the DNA TGTGCCTGGACAGGGTTGTACACTGAAGCTTTCTTT. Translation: CAWTGLYTEAFF. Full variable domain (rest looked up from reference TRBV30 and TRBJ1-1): SQTIHQWPATLVQPVGSPLSLECTVEGTSNPNLYWYRQAAGRGLQLLFYSVGIGQISSEVPQNLSASRPQDRQFILSSKKLLLSDSGFYLCAWTGLYTEAFFGQGTRLTVV.

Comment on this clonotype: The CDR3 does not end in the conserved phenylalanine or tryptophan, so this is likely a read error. The CDR3 DNA follows: TGTGCCAGCTCACCTACAGGGAGTGAGGCCAACGTCCTGACTGTC. This gives the protein CASSPTGSEANVLTV. The rearrangement links TRBV18 to TRBJ2-6; TRBD1 might be the D (6 bases). V lost 3 bases, J lost 6 bases, and 12 bases lay in between. The germline CDR1 and CDR2 sequences are KGHSH and LQKENI. The CDR3 runs 15 residues.

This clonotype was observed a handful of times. This CDR3 reads CSATGTGVSEQYF. Here the CDR3 DNA reads TGCAGTGCCACCGGGACAGGGGTCTCCGAGCAGTACTTC. The rearrangement uses TRBV20-1 and TRBJ2-7, with 10 bases matching TRBD1. Trimming cost V 6 bases and J 6 bases; bases outside gene matches: 8. This CDR3 has 13 residues. Germline-derived CDR1 and CDR2 are DFQATT and SNEGSKA (reference sequence).

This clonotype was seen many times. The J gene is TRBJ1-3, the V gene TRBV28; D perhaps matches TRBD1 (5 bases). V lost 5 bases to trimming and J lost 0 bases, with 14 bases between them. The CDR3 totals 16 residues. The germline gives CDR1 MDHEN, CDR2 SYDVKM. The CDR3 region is CASSGTKRFSGNTIYF. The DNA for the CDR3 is TGTGCCAGCAGTGGGACTAAACGGTTCTCTGGAAACACCATATATTTT. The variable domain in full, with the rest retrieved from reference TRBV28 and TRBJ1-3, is DVKVTQSSRYLVKRTGEKVFLECVQDMDHENMFWYRQDPGLGLRLIYFSYDVKMKEKGDIPEGYSVSREKKERFSLILESASTNQTSMYLCASSGTKRFSGNTIYFGEGSWLTVV.

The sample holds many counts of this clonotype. CDR3: CAISEPGRNEQFF. As DNA, the CDR3 is TGTGCCATCAGTGAGCCAGGGAGAAATGAGCAGTTCTTC. This chain connects TRBV10-3 to TRBJ2-1; D tentatively fits TRBD1 or TRBD2 (5 bases each). The CDR3 has 13 residues. V lost 2 bases to trimming and J lost 7 bases, with 9 bases between them. Germline-derived CDR1 and CDR2 are ENHRY and SYGVKD.

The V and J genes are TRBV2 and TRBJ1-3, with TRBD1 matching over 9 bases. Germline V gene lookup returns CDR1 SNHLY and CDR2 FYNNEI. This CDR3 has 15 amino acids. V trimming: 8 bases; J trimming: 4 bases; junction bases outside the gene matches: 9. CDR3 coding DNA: TGTGCCAGCTCCACCCGGACAGGGGAGGGAAACACCATATATTTT. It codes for CASSTRTGEGNTIYF.

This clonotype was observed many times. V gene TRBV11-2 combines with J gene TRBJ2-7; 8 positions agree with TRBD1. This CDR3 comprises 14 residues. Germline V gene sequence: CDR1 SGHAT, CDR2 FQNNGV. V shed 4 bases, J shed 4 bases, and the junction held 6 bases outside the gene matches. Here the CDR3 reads CASSYWTGTYEQYF. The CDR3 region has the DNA TGTGCCAGCAGCTACTGGACAGGGACATACGAGCAGTACTTC.

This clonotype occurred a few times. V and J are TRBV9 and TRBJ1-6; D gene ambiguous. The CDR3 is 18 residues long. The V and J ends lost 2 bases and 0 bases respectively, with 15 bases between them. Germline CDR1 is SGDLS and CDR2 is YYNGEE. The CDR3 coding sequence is TGTGCCAGCAGCGTCAGCAGCGGCGGCAGCTCCTATAATTCACCCCTCCACTTT. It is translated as CASSVSSGGSSYNSPLHF.

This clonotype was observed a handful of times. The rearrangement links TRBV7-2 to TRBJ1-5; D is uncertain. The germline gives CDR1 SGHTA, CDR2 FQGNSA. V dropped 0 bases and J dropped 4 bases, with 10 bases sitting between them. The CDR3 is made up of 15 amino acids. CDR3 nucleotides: TGTGCCAGCAGCTTAGCGGTAGGCACGAATCAGCCCCAGCATTTT. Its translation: CASSLAVGTNQPQHF.

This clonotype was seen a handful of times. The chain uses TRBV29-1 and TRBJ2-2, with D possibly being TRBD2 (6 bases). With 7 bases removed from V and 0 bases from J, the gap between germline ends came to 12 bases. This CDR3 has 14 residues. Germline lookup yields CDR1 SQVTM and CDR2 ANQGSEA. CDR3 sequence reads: CSAGGSPNTGELFF. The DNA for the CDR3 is TGCAGCGCTGGGGGGAGTCCGAACACCGGGGAGCTGTTTTTT.

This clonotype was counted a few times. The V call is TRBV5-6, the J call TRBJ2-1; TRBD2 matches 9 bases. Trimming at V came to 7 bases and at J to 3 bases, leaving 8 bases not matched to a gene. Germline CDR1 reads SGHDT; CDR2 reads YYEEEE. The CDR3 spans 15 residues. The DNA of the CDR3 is TGTGCCAGCGTAGGCGGGACTAGCAGCTACAATGAGCAGTTCTTC. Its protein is CASVGGTSSYNEQFF.